This T cell receptor (beta chain) was identified during a study of cytomegalovirus exposure and HLA in healthy donors. Trimming took 4 bases from V and 3 from J; bases not matched to a gene: 11. The CDR3 is 17 amino acids. Germline CDR1 reads SGHRS; CDR2 reads YFSETQ. Regarding the study as a whole: The study had only CMV serostatus as immune exposure information.

Donors were nominally healthy when sampled, though unrecorded immune exposures were likely. PCR primers comprised 60 Vbeta and 13 Jbeta primers. Per the original methods: Counted up in a later analysis, unique TCR beta chains came to 60 million to 95 million, with some 9.9 million shared. The method was immunoSEQ multiplex PCR; TCRdb's version includes in-frame clones alone and lacks a portion of them. V and J calls and clone size are those listed in that table; D and trimming were worked out from the DNA. The repertoire holds some 190,000 clones, with 75% to 85% as singletons. On this clone: What it recognizes is unknown.

The receptor was isolated from a man younger than 35 in good health and CMV-seronegative. The gene calls are TRBV5-1 and TRBJ1-1, with TRBD1 matching over 11 bases. The specimen was PBMCs. The CDR3 spells CASSSVRTGGQYTEAFF. For the CDR3, the DNA is TGCGCCAGCAGCAGTGTACGGACAGGGGGCCAGTACACTGAAGCTTTCTTT.